This paragraph covers one TCR beta chain sequence. Here immunoSEQ multiplex PCR was the method, and the copy in TCRdb shows in-frame clones only, minus some. The profile shows around 50,000 clones, more than 85% of them singletons. This CDR3 spans 15 amino acids. Germline loops: CDR1 SGDLS, CDR2 YYNGEE. Trimming took 0 bases from V and 8 from J, leaving 17 bases between them. The data stem from a study of technical replicates of blood from a few donors. Sequenced material: PBMCs. The TCR comes from a human donor in good health. Some clones in this sample may be carry-over from other donors' samples. The V and J genes are TRBV9 and TRBJ1-2, with D maybe TRBD1 (5 bases). The CDR3 protein is CASSVESAGLGGYTF. The CDR3 coding sequence is TGTGCCAGCAGCGTAGAGTCCGCAGGGCTTGGAGGCTACACCTTC.